These T cell receptor beta chains were read from a single sample in a study of T cell responses to AZD1222 COVID-19 vaccine. Clones were read by immunoSEQ multiplex PCR, and TCRdb kept only the in-frame ones, dropping some. In the table there are over 90,000 clones, 88% of which are singletons. Here the sequenced sample was peripheral blood, taken 28 days after the second AZD1222 dose. These receptors all stem from an adult who received the AZD1222 COVID-19 vaccine. CDR3s include the opening cysteine and the closing phenylalanine or tryptophan. The D gene is left open where the match is weak. Size is omitted from some rows. Given values are once, few, many or a class for expanded clones.

J | V | size | D | DNA | CDR3
TRBJ1-1 | TRBV28 | once | . | TGTGCCAGCAGTTTTCGGCAGGCGAACACTGAAGCTTTCTTT | CASSFRQANTEAFF
TRBJ1-5 | TRBV19 | few | . | TGTGCCAGTAGTATAGCCCACTTAGTGGGGGCGGTTAGCAATCAGCCCCAGCATTTT | CASSIAHLVGAVSNQPQHF
TRBJ1-2 | TRBV29-1 | . | TRBD1 | TGCAGCGTTGAACACCGCGATCGGACAGGCCACTATGGCTACACCTTC | CSVEHRDRTGHYGYTF
TRBJ2-7 | TRBV5-4 | . | TRBD2 | TGTGCCAGCAGCTTGGCCGGGACTAGCGGGGCGGCGCAGTACTTC | CASSLAGTSGAAQYF
TRBJ1-4 | TRBV9 | . | TRBD1 | TGTGCCAGCAGCGCCCAGGGGGCGACTAATGAAAAACTGTTTTTT | CASSAQGATNEKLFF
TRBJ1-3 | TRBV6-6 | . | . | TGTGCCAGCAGTGGTTCCCTCTCTGGAAACACCATATATTTT | CASSGSLSGNTIYF
TRBJ2-1 | TRBV9 | . | . | TGTGCCAGCAGCCTACACCACAATGAGCAGTTCTTC | CASSLHHNEQFF
TRBJ1-4 | TRBV6-2/TRBV6-3 | . | . | TGTGCCAGCAGTTACTCCCCAGGGGCGAGCAATGAAAAACTGTTTTTT | CASSYSPGASNEKLFF
TRBJ2-1 | TRBV6-5 | . | TRBD1 | TGTGCCAGCAGTTCGGGACAGCTCTCCTACAATGAGCAGTTCTTC | CASSSGQLSYNEQFF
TRBJ2-1 | TRBV28 | . | TRBD1 | TGTGCCGTTCGGGACAGTTACAATGAGCAGTTCTTC | CAVRDSYNEQFF
TRBJ2-3 | TRBV6-5 | . | . | TGTGCCAGCAGTCCTAGACAAACAGATACGCAGTATTTT | CASSPRQTDTQYF
TRBJ1-5 | TRBV27 | . | TRBD1 | TGTGCCAGCAGTTCATTAGCAGGGGGCGATCAGCCCCAGCATTTT | CASSSLAGGDQPQHF
TRBJ1-6 | TRBV7-6 | . | . | TGTGCCAGCAGCTTCAGACTCGACTCACCCCTCCACTTT | CASSFRLDSPLHF
TRBJ1-2 | TRBV5-1 | . | TRBD1 | TGCGCCAGCAGCTCGACAGGGAGTGGTAAGGGCTACACCTTC | CASSSTGSGKGYTF
TRBJ2-7 | TRBV10-3 | . | . | TGTGCCATCGGAGCGCCTTCCTACGAGCAGTACTTC | CAIGAPSYEQYF